The 21 T cell receptor beta chains below come from one sample, sequenced in a study of T cells of healthy individuals. TCRdb re-called the 5' RACE reads with MiXCR, one entry per CDR3 protein. The sample carries tens of thousands of distinct CDR3 sequences, over 12% recorded once. The receptors shown here come from a human donor in good health.

V usage is TRBV11-3 and J usage is TRBJ2-2, with D possibly matching TRBD1 (6 bases). Trimming shortened V by 3 bases and J by 0 bases, and 8 bases separated the two germline ends. There are 15 residues in the CDR3. Germline CDR1 reads SGHNT; CDR2 reads YENEEA. The CDR3 here is CASSFRQANTGELFF. DNA of the CDR3: TGTGCCAGCAGCTTTAGACAGGCGAACACCGGGGAGCTGTTTTTT.

This clonotype has a count of ten or more. The chain combines TRBV7-2 with TRBJ1-2, with D tentatively TRBD1 (5 bases). The ends were cut back, 5 bases at V and 1 base at J, with 14 bases in the middle. This CDR3 spans 15 amino acids. In germline, CDR1 is SGHTA, CDR2 FQGNSA. This CDR3 is CASSTHGGSNYGYTF. In nucleotides, the CDR3 is TGTGCCAGCAGCACTCACGGGGGTAGTAACTATGGCTACACCTTC.

In this sample, this clonotype turned up once. The chain carries TRBV19 and TRBJ2-1, with 11 bases matching TRBD2. CDR1 and CDR2 (germline): LNHDA, SQIVND (reference sequence). The J segment lost 6 bases and the V segment lost 5 bases, leaving 3 bases of the junction unmatched. The CDR3 has 14 residues. The chain's CDR3 is CASSPSGRFNEQFF. CDR3 DNA sequence: TGTGCCAGTAGTCCTAGCGGGAGGTTCAATGAGCAGTTCTTC.

This clonotype was recorded many times. J is TRBJ2-3 and V is TRBV20-1; D gene uncertain. Trimming left V 8 bases short and J 0 bases short, with 12 bases between. There are 13 residues in the CDR3. Looked up from germline, CDR1 is DFQATT and CDR2 is SNEGSKA (reference sequence). The CDR3 region has the DNA TGCAGTATTCGTTGGGCTAGCACAGATACGCAGTATTTT. The encoded protein is CSIRWASTDTQYF.

A few counts support this clonotype. The CDR3 DNA follows: TGCAGTGCTAGATCCCCTGGAGTCAATCAGCCCCAGCATTTT. Translation gives CSARSPGVNQPQHF. The V call is TRBV20-1, the J call TRBJ1-5, with D uncertain. Germline lookup yields CDR1 DFQATT and CDR2 SNEGSKA (reference sequence). V gave up 2 bases and J gave up 3 bases, with 11 bases separating them. The CDR3 loop spans 14 amino acids.

This clonotype was observed a handful of times. V gene TRBV28 combines with J gene TRBJ2-1; either TRBD1 or TRBD2 may supply D (5 bases each). The V gene lost 3 bases and the J gene lost 10 bases, with 16 bases spanning the gap. The CDR3 covers 14 residues. Germline V CDR1 and CDR2: MDHEN, SYDVKM. The CDR3 spells CASSFGTTWGEQFF. The DNA of the CDR3 is TGTGCCAGCAGTTTTGGGACCACGTGGGGGGAGCAGTTCTTC.

This clonotype was recorded a few times. CDR3 amino acids: CASSRSRSGGQETQYF. The CDR3 DNA sequence: TGTGCCAGCAGCCGTTCCCGTTCGGGGGGACAAGAGACCCAGTACTTC. The rearrangement uses TRBV7-2 and TRBJ2-5; 7 nucleotides match TRBD2. The junction had 11 bases not matched to a gene; V was cut back by 5 bases and J by 2 bases. Germline CDR1 SGHTA, CDR2 FQGNSA. The CDR3 has 16 amino acids.

The chain recombines TRBV30 with TRBJ2-5; 10 positions agree with TRBD2. Germline CDR1 reads GTSNPN; CDR2 reads SVGIG (reference sequence). V gave up 0 bases and J gave up 3 bases; unmatched junction bases: 1. The CDR3 runs 14 residues. CDR3 nucleotide sequence: TGTGCCTGGAGTGTAGGACTAGCGGAAGAGACCCAGTACTTC. Residues: CAWSVGLAEETQYF.

This clonotype was seen a few times. The chain employs TRBV12-3 or TRBV12-4 and TRBJ1-1; 7 bases agree with TRBD1. V trimming: 7 bases; J trimming: 4 bases; junction bases outside the gene matches: 6. CDR3 length equals 13 residues. CDR3 coding DNA: TGTGCCAGCAATAAAAGGGGGCTCACTGAAGCTTTCTTT. Protein: CASNKRGLTEAFF.

This clonotype was counted between two and nine times. The V and J genes are TRBV4-3 and TRBJ1-1; D is undetermined. The germline V gene has CDR1 LGHNA and CDR2 YSLEER. The CDR3 has 13 residues. Trimming removed 0 bases from V and 3 bases from J, with 5 bases in between. CDR3 in DNA: TGCGCCAGCAGCCAAGAATCTGACACTGAAGCTTTCTTT. Its protein is CASSQESDTEAFF.

This clonotype has only one observation. A much larger clone differs by one base, so this may be a read error. The CDR3 loop reads CASSLRQGAKETQYF. The CDR3 region has the DNA TGTGCCAGCAGTTTGCGACAGGGGGCGAAAGAGACCCAGTACTTC. The V gene is TRBV12-3 or TRBV12-4, the J gene TRBJ2-5, with 10 bases aligning to TRBD1. The V segment lost 3 bases and the J segment 3 bases; nucleotides outside the gene matches: 4. The CDR3 is made up of 15 amino acids.

The chain employs TRBV12-3 or TRBV12-4 and TRBJ2-5; D not resolved. This CDR3 comprises 13 residues. Trimming removed 5 bases at V and 0 bases at J, with 7 bases between. The CDR3 sequence: CASSPRDQETQYF. Written as DNA, the CDR3 is TGTGCCAGCAGTCCGAGAGACCAAGAGACCCAGTACTTC.

This clonotype showed up many times. This sequence joins TRBV3-1 and TRBJ1-1; unclear D gene. CDR1 is LGHDT, CDR2 YNNKEL, per germline (reference sequence). V dropped 4 bases and J dropped 0 bases, with 12 bases sitting between them. The CDR3 runs 15 residues. The DNA of the CDR3 is TGTGCCAGCAGCCTTTCCCTTGGCTTGAACACTGAAGCTTTCTTT. Its translation is CASSLSLGLNTEAFF. The full variable domain, its missing parts supplied by reference TRBV3-1 and TRBJ1-1, is DTAVSQTPKYLVTQMGNDKSIKCEQNLGHDTMYWYKQDSKKFLKIMFSYNNKELIINETVPNRFSPKSPDKAHLNLHINSLELGDSAVYFCASSLSLGLNTEAFFGQGTRLTVV.

This clonotype appeared a few times. The rearrangement uses TRBV28 and TRBJ1-2; 8 nucleotides line up with TRBD1. Per germline, CDR1 MDHEN and CDR2 SYDVKM. J gave up 0 bases and V 4 bases, and 10 bases lay outside the gene matches. This CDR3 contains 17 residues. CDR3 in DNA: TGTGCCAGCAGTTCACGCCCCTCAGGGGGCCCTAACTATGGCTACACCTTC. This encodes CASSSRPSGGPNYGYTF.

This clonotype was recorded at least ten times. This chain joins TRBV6-5 and TRBJ2-2; TRBD2 matches 9 bases. V lost 5 bases and J lost 13; bases outside the gene matches: 14. Germline-derived CDR1 and CDR2 are MNHEY and SVGAGI. The CDR3 length is 15 residues. For the CDR3, the DNA is TGTGCCAGCAGTCCCGAGGGACTAGCCAAGCTGGTGCTGTTTTTT. It encodes CASSPEGLAKLVLFF.

There are many counts of this clonotype. The chain couples TRBV6-2 or TRBV6-3 to TRBJ1-2; TRBD1 matches 8 bases. V trimming: 7 bases; J trimming: 4 bases; junction bases outside the gene matches: 11. This CDR3 region has 15 residues. The germline V gene has CDR1 MNHEY and CDR2 SVGEGT. The CDR3 DNA is TGTGCCAGCACTGAACGGGACAGGAGAACCTATGGCTACACCTTC. This translates into CASTERDRRTYGYTF.

This clonotype was seen repeatedly, ten times or more. This chain connects TRBV18 to TRBJ2-3; possible D gene TRBD2, 5 bases. Trimming pared 5 bases from V and 3 bases from J, leaving 12 bases between. CDR3 length: 14 amino acids. CDR1 and CDR2 from the germline V gene are KGHSH and LQKENI. For the CDR3, the DNA is TGTGCCAGCTCAGGGCTAGCTGGGACAGATACGCAGTATTTT. Protein sequence: CASSGLAGTDTQYF.

CDR3 in DNA: TGTGCCAGCAGCGCGACAGGGAACACAGATACGCAGTATTTT. Translating it yields CASSATGNTDTQYF. The genes are TRBV7-3 and TRBJ2-3, with TRBD1 matching 7 bases. V shed 5 bases, J shed 2 bases, and the junction held 4 bases outside the gene matches. This CDR3 comprises 14 residues. Germline V lookup: CDR1 SGHTA, CDR2 FQGTGA.

This clonotype came up a few times. The chain couples TRBV30 to TRBJ1-1, with a possible D match to TRBD1 (6 bases). This CDR3 spans 13 amino acids. The germline V gene encodes CDR1 GTSNPN and CDR2 SVGIG (reference sequence). Between the trimmed V and J ends, which lost 3 bases and 11 bases, there was a span of 19 bases. The CDR3 region is CAWSGQMGVAAFF. CDR3 in DNA: TGTGCCTGGAGCGGACAGATGGGGGTGGCCGCTTTCTTT. Based on the CDR3 plus reference TRBV30 and TRBJ1-1, the full variable domain is SQTIHQWPATLVQPVGSPLSLECTVEGTSNPNLYWYRQAAGRGLQLLFYSVGIGQISSEVPQNLSASRPQDRQFILSSKKLLLSDSGFYLCAWSGQMGVAAFFGQGTRLTVV.

This clonotype was counted many times. The chain combines TRBV30 with TRBJ1-1; unclear D gene. The germline CDR1 and CDR2 sequences are GTSNPN and SVGIG (reference sequence). This CDR3 spans 11 amino acids. Trimming stripped 4 bases from V and 7 bases from J, with 10 bases between. The CDR3 region is CAWTQRGEAFF. Written as DNA, the CDR3 is TGTGCCTGGACCCAGCGGGGTGAAGCTTTCTTT.

V usage is TRBV11-1 and J usage is TRBJ2-1, with D hard to call. CDR3 length: 17 amino acids. Germline lookup yields CDR1 SGHAT and CDR2 FQDESV (reference sequence). The V gene lost 2 bases and the J gene lost 2 bases, with 16 bases spanning the gap. Here the CDR3 DNA reads TGTGCCAGCAGCTTACTGGTAGGGTCACGTACCTACAATGAGCAGTTCTTC. It encodes CASSLLVGSRTYNEQFF.